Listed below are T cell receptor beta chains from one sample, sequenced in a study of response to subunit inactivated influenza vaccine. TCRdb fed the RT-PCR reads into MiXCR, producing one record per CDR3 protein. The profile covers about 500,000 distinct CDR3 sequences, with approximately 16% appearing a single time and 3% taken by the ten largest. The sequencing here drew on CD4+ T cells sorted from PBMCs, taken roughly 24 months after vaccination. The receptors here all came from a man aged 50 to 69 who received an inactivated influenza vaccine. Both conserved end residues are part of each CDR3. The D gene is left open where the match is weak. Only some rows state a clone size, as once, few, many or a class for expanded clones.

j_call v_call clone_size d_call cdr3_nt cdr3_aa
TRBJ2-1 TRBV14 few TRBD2 TGTGCCAGCAGCCAAGTGATGGCGGGAGGAAACCGCCGGGGTGAGCAGTTCTTC CASSQVMAGGNRRGEQFF
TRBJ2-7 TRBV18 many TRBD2 TGTGCCAGCTCACCACGGGAGGGTTACGAGCAGTACTTC CASSPREGYEQYF
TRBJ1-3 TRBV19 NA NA TGTGCCACCCAACCGACCTCTGGAAACACCATATATTTT CATQPTSGNTIYF
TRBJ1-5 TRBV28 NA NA TGTGCCAGCAGTTCTCCTTTTTCGACGGCGGATGGAAATCAGCCCCAGCATTTT CASSSPFSTADGNQPQHF
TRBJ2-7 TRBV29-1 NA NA TGCAGCGTTGAAGTGGCAGGGGCGGGCGAGCAGTACTTC CSVEVAGAGEQYF
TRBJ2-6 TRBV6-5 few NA TGTGCCAGCAGTTACTCGGTCGGGACTGGGGCCAACGTCCTGACTTTC CASSYSVGTGANVLTF
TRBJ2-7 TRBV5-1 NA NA TGCGCCAGCAGCTTGGCCCCGGGACCAAAAATCTCCTACGAGCAGTACTTC CASSLAPGPKISYEQYF
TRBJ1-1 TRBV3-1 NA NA TGTGCCAGCAGATTAACCGGACCTGGGGCTGAAGCTTTCTTT CASRLTGPGAEAFF
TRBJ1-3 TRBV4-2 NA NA TGTGCCAGCAGCCAAGGCTCTCAGGGAACCGGAAACACCATATATTTT CASSQGSQGTGNTIYF
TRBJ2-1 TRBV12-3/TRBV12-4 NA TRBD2 TGTGCCAGCAGCTTCACTAGCGGGGGGGCGGGTGAGCAGTTCTTC CASSFTSGGAGEQFF
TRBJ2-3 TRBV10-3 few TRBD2 TGTGCCATCAGGGAAGCGGGGGGCACAGATACGCAGTATTTT CAIREAGGTDTQYF
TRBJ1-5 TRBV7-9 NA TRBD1 TGTGCCAGCAGCCCGACAGGGCCGGGGCCCCAGCATTTT CASSPTGPGPQHF
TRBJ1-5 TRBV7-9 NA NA TGTGCCAGCAGCTTTGGGGGCCTCTCCCAGCCCCAGCATTTT CASSFGGLSQPQHF
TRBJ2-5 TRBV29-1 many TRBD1 TGCAGCGTTGAAAGGGGGACAGGGGGCCAGACCCAGTACTTC CSVERGTGGQTQYF
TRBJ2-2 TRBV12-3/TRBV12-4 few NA TGTGCCAGCAGTTTACGCGTGGCCGGGGAGCTGTTTTTT CASSLRVAGELFF
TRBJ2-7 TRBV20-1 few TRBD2 TGCAGTGCTAGAGCCCGAGGGCGGGGGGCCTACGAGCAGTACTTC CSARARGRGAYEQYF
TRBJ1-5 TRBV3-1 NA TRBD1 TGTGCCAGCAGCCAAGATACGACAGGGAATAAGCCCCAGCATTTT CASSQDTTGNKPQHF
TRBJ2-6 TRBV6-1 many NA TGTGCCAGCAGTGAGAGGGGTCCTGAGGCTGGGGCCAACGTCCTGACTTTC CASSERGPEAGANVLTF
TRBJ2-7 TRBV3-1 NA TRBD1 TGTGCCAGCAGCCAGGCTCCGGGACAGGGGGCCTACGAGCAGTACTTC CASSQAPGQGAYEQYF
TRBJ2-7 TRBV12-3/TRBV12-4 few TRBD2 TGTGCCAGCAGTAAGAGACTAGCGGGTTCCTACGAGCAGTACTTC CASSKRLAGSYEQYF
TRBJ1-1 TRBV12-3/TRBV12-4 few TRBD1 TGTGCCAGCAGCCACCGGGACAGGGACACTGAAGCTTTCTTT CASSHRDRDTEAFF
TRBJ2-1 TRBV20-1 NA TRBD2 TGCAGTGCTAGATTGGCACTAGCGGGGGACAATGAGCAGTTCTTC CSARLALAGDNEQFF
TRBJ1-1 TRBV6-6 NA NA TGTGCCAGCAGACGGGAACAGGCTTTCTTT CASRREQAFF
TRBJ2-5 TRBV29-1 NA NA TGCAGCGTTGTTTTCTGGAACCAAGAGACCCAGTACTTC CSVVFWNQETQYF
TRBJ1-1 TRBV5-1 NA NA TGCGCCAGCAGCACCGCAGGGGACTACACTGAAGCTTTCTTT CASSTAGDYTEAFF
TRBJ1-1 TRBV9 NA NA TGTGCCAGCACGAGGGGCCAGCAGGGGCCGAACACTGAAGCTTTCTTT CASTRGQQGPNTEAFF
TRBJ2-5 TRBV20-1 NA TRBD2 TGCAGTGCTAGTCCGACTAGCGGGTACCGAGGGGAGACCCAGTACTTC CSASPTSGYRGETQYF
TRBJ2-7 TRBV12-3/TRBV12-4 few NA TGTGCCAGCAGCCGCCCAACCGGGACCCATAAGCCCTACGAGCAGTACTTC CASSRPTGTHKPYEQYF
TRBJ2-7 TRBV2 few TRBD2 TGTGCCAGTAGGAGCGGGAGGGCCGTTTACGAGCAGTACTTC CASRSGRAVYEQYF
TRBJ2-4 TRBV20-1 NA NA TGCAGTGCTAGTGTTTGGCTGCCCACGGGCAAAAACATTCAGTACTTC CSASVWLPTGKNIQYF
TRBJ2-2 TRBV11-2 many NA TGTGCCAGCAGCCTCGTCCCCGGAGTAGCGACAACCGGGGAGCTGTTTTTT CASSLVPGVATTGELFF
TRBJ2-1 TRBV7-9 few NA TGTGCCAGCAGCTCCCTAGACTACAATGAGCAGTTCTTC CASSSLDYNEQFF
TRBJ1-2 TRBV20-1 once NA TGCAGTGCTAGACCGGGGGAAGGAGATGGCTACACCTTC CSARPGEGDGYTF
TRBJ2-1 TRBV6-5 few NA TGTGCCAGCAGTTACTCGAGTACAGGTAATGAGCAGTTCTTC CASSYSSTGNEQFF
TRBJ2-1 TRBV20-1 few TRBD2 TGCAGTGCTAAAGGTTGGGCGGGAGTTGATGAGCAGTTCTTC CSAKGWAGVDEQFF
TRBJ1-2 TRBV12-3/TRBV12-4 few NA TGTGCCAGCAGGGGGGACGGCAACTATGGCTACACCTTC CASRGDGNYGYTF
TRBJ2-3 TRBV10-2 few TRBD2 TGCGCCAGCAGTGAGTCGTGGACTAGCGGGAACGGAGCAGATACGCAGTATTTT CASSESWTSGNGADTQYF
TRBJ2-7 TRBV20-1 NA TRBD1 TGCAGTGCCAGAACCGGGACAGGGAACTACGAGCAGTACTTC CSARTGTGNYEQYF
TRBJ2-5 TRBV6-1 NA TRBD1 TGTGCCAGCAGAGACCCGGGACAGGGGCAAGAGACCCAGTACTTC CASRDPGQGQETQYF
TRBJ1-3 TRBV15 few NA TGTGCCACCAGCGACAAGGGGTTGGGAAACACCATATATTTT CATSDKGLGNTIYF
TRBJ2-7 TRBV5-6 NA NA TGTGCCAGCAGCTTCCTCGGGCCGGACTACGAGCAGTACTTC CASSFLGPDYEQYF
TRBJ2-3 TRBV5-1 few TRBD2 TGCGCCAGCAGCTCGATCCCGACTAGCGGGAGGAGCACAGATACGCAGTATTTT CASSSIPTSGRSTDTQYF
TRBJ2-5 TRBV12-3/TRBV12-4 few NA TGTGCCAGCAGCAATTTCATCTCCCAAGAGACCCAGTACTTC CASSNFISQETQYF
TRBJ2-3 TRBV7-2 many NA TGTGCCAGCAGCCCGGAGCGAGTGACGCAGTATTTT CASSPERVTQYF
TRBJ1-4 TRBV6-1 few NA TGTGCCAGCAGTGTGTTGAGCCAGGGGAATGAAAAACTGTTTTTT CASSVLSQGNEKLFF
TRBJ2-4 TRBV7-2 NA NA TGTGCCAGCAGCGGACGTGGGGAAAACATTCAGTACTTC CASSGRGENIQYF
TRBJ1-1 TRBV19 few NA TGTGCCAGTAGTCTTCCCAGAGAACTGAACACTGAAGCTTTCTTT CASSLPRELNTEAFF
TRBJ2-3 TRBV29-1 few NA TGCAGCGTTGGGGCCTCCGATACGCAGTATTTT CSVGASDTQYF
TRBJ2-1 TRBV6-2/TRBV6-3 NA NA TGTGCCAGCAGTTCAGTGGGGAATGAGCAGTTCTTC CASSSVGNEQFF
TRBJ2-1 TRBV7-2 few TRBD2 TGTGCCACCGGACTAGCGGGAGGCAATGAGCAGTTCTTC CATGLAGGNEQFF
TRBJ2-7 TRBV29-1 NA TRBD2 TGCAGCGTTGCCCACGCGACTAGCGGGAGTATCTACGAGCAGTACTTC CSVAHATSGSIYEQYF
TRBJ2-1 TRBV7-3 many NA TGTGCCAGCAGCCCCACTCGTGGAGTGGGCAATGAGCAGTTCTTC CASSPTRGVGNEQFF
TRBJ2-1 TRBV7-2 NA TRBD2 TGTGCCAGCGGACTAGAGTACAATGAGCAGTTCTTC CASGLEYNEQFF